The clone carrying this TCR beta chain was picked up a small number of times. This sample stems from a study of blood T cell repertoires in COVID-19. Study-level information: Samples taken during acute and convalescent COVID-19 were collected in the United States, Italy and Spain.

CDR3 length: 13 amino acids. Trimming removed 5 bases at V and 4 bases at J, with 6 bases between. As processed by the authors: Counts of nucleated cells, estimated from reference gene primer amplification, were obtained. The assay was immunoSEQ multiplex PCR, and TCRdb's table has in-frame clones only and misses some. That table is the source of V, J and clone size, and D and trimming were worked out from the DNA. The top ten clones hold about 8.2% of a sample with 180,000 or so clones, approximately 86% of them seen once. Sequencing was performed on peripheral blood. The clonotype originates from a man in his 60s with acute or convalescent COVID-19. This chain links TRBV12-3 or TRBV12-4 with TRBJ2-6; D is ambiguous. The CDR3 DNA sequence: TGTGCCAGCAGTAATCTAGGGGCCAACGTCCTGACTTTC. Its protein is CASSNLGANVLTF.